This paragraph reports one T cell receptor (beta chain). This sample is drawn from a study of cytomegalovirus exposure and HLA in healthy donors. Looking at the study overall: Out of roughly 170 million T cells, an earlier analysis found fewer than 140 million unique TCR beta sequences in total.

The PCR employed 60 Vbeta primers together with 13 Jbeta primers. Clones were sequenced by immunoSEQ multiplex PCR, and TCRdb holds only the in-frame ones, with some missing. This sample carries roughly 200,000 clones, around 80% of them seen once, and the ten largest clones take 0.65% to 0.75%. The junction had 19 bases not matched to a gene; V was cut back by 4 bases and J by 3 bases. Germline V CDR1 and CDR2: MDHEN, SYDVKM. This CDR3 is built from 21 residues. The source is a woman aged 40 to 55 in good health and CMV-seronegative. The specimen sequenced was PBMCs. The gene calls are TRBV28 and TRBJ1-6; 9 bases map to TRBD1. CDR3 sequence: CASSSIPTGGPGSRYNSPLHF. CDR3 bases: TGTGCCAGCAGTTCCATCCCTACAGGGGGCCCAGGATCCCGCTATAATTCACCCCTCCACTTT.